This T cell receptor (beta chain) was obtained from a study of Ad26.COV2.S vaccination and SARS-CoV-2 variants. This sample's treatment: 15 to 20 received Ad26.COV2.S at low or high dose, single or two shots; 5 received placebo; per-sample allocation not given. Day 63 after the first injection of vaccine or placebo was the sampling time. Sequenced by immunoSEQ multiplex PCR; TCRdb stores in-frame clones only, minus some. The sample consists of 350,000 to 500,000 clones, around nine tenths of them appearing once. This receptor was obtained from a person aged 18 to 59 who received the Ad26.COV2.S COVID-19 vaccine or a placebo. Here the sequenced sample was peripheral blood, taken in a trial of Ad26.COV2.S vaccine versus placebo.

The CDR3 sequence: CASSSPPDGYTF. Written as DNA, the CDR3 is TGTGCCAGCAGCTCCCCCCCGGATGGCTACACCTTC. V and J are TRBV7-3 and TRBJ1-2; D is unresolved. The V end was cut by 4 bases, the J end by 6 bases, with 9 bases between. CDR1 is SGHTA and CDR2 is FQGTGA in the germline V gene. The CDR3 contains 12 residues.